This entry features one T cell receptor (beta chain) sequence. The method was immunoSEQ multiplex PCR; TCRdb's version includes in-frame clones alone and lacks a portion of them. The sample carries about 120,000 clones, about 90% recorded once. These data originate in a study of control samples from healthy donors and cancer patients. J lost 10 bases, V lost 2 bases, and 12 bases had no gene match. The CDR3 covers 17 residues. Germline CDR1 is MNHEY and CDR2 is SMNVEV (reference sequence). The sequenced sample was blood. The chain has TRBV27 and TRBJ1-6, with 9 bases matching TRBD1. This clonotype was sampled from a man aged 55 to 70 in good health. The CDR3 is CASSLVTGGAIGSPLHF. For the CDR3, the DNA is TGTGCCAGCAGTTTAGTCACAGGGGGCGCGATCGGGTCACCCCTCCACTTT.